A selection of T cell receptor beta chains follows, all from one sample in a study of beta chain features in type 1 diabetes. Profiled with immunoSEQ multiplex PCR; TCRdb holds only in-frame clones, not every one. This table has hundreds of thousands of clones, around 15% appearing once. Sequencing used naive CD4+ T cells from blood. All receptors derive from a man aged 18-30 years with type 1 diabetes. Both conserved end residues are part of each CDR3. D genes are given only for firm matches. Size values are once, few and many counts, or a class for expanded clones, and some rows have none.

j_call	v_call	clone_size	d_call	cdr3_aa	cdr3_nt
TRBJ2-7	TRBV7-2	.	.	CASSLVSDSYEQYF	TGTGCCAGCAGCTTAGTTTCGGATTCCTACGAGCAGTACTTC
TRBJ1-4	TRBV18	few	.	CASSPPGDNEKLFF	TGTGCCAGCTCACCGCCCGGGGATAATGAAAAACTGTTTTTT
TRBJ1-2	TRBV16	.	TRBD1	CASSQSETGWDGYTF	TGTGCCAGCAGCCAATCCGAGACAGGGTGGGATGGCTACACCTTC
TRBJ1-2	TRBV5-1	.	.	CASRVDNYGYTF	TGCGCCAGCAGGGTGGATAACTATGGCTACACCTTC
TRBJ1-1	TRBV29-1	few	.	CSVELALNTEAFF	TGCAGCGTTGAATTGGCCTTGAACACTGAAGCTTTCTTT
TRBJ2-7	TRBV7-2	.	.	CASSLSDPYEQYF	TGTGCCAGCAGCCTCTCCGACCCCTACGAGCAGTACTTC
TRBJ2-1	TRBV10-3	.	.	CAISESTGHSSYNEQFF	TGTGCCATCAGTGAGTCAACAGGGCATAGCTCCTACAATGAGCAGTTCTTC
TRBJ1-5	TRBV5-6	few	.	CASSSDRGPQHF	TGTGCCAGCAGCTCGGACCGAGGGCCCCAGCATTTT
TRBJ2-2	TRBV2	.	.	CASSERESGELFF	TGTGCCAGCAGTGAACGGGAGTCCGGGGAGCTGTTTTTT
TRBJ2-7	TRBV9	.	TRBD2	CASSVGLAGHEQYF	TGTGCCAGCAGCGTGGGACTAGCGGGCCACGAGCAGTACTTC
TRBJ2-7	TRBV30	.	.	CALSQGPGYEQYF	TGTGCCTTATCACAGGGTCCCGGCTACGAGCAGTACTTC
TRBJ2-3	TRBV14	.	TRBD2	CASSRGGKDTQYF	TGTGCCAGCAGCCGGGGGGGGAAAGATACGCAGTATTTT
TRBJ1-3	TRBV4-1	.	.	CASSQGSARNSGNTIYF	TGCGCCAGCAGCCAAGGTTCAGCGAGGAACTCTGGAAACACCATATATTTT
TRBJ1-2	TRBV5-4	few	TRBD1	CASSLVNGQGEDGYTF	TGTGCCAGCAGCTTAGTAAACGGACAGGGGGAAGATGGCTACACCTTC
TRBJ2-5	TRBV10-3	.	.	CAISEESWGDEYF	TGTGCCATCAGTGAGGAAAGTTGGGGTGATGAGTACTTC
TRBJ2-4	TRBV6-6	few	.	CASSYDSGVIQYF	TGTGCCAGCAGTTACGACAGTGGGGTCATTCAGTACTTC
TRBJ2-3	TRBV5-4	.	.	CASSLLTSADTQYF	TGTGCCAGCAGCTTGCTGACTAGTGCCGATACGCAGTATTTT
TRBJ2-1	TRBV7-9	.	.	CASSSRRTVYYNEQFF	TGTGCCAGCAGCTCCCGGCGGACAGTTTACTACAATGAGCAGTTCTTC
TRBJ2-2	TRBV19	.	TRBD2	CASSTSGAGELFF	TGTGCCAGTAGTACTAGCGGGGCCGGGGAGCTGTTTTTT
TRBJ2-1	TRBV5-6	.	.	CASSLVGLSYNEQFF	TGTGCCAGCAGCTTGGTAGGCCTCTCCTACAATGAGCAGTTCTTC
TRBJ2-5	TRBV18	.	.	CASSPLGTPVETQYF	TGTGCCAGCTCACCCCTCGGTACCCCTGTCGAGACCCAGTACTTC
TRBJ2-2	TRBV19	.	.	CASSNGQHSNTGELFF	TGTGCCAGTAGTAACGGACAGCATTCCAACACCGGGGAGCTGTTTTTT
TRBJ2-1	TRBV13	.	TRBD2	CASSPPSSGRAPYNEQFF	TGTGCCAGCAGCCCCCCGTCTAGCGGGAGGGCCCCCTACAATGAGCAGTTCTTC
TRBJ1-5	TRBV6-1	.	.	CASSDRNQPQHF	TGTGCCAGCAGTGATAGGAATCAGCCCCAGCATTTT
TRBJ2-6	TRBV4-3	.	.	CASSQEFRRVSGANVLTF	TGCGCCAGCAGCCAAGAATTTCGCCGCGTTTCTGGGGCCAACGTCCTGACTTTC
TRBJ1-2	TRBV5-1	few	TRBD1	CASSLVGQADGYTF	TGCGCCAGCAGCTTGGTCGGACAGGCTGATGGCTACACCTTC
TRBJ2-7	TRBV14	.	.	CASSQDSGTGTYEQYF	TGTGCCAGCAGCCAAGACAGCGGGACAGGTACCTACGAGCAGTACTTC
TRBJ1-5	TRBV18	few	TRBD1	CASSPSDREGQPQHF	TGTGCCAGCTCACCGAGCGACAGGGAGGGTCAGCCCCAGCATTTT
TRBJ2-2	TRBV6-6	once	.	CASSPRGELFF	TGTGCCAGCAGCCCCCGGGGGGAGCTGTTTTTT
TRBJ2-2	TRBV14	few	.	CASSRRKADREGSPNTGELFF	TGTGCCAGCAGCCGACGAAAGGCAGACAGGGAGGGTTCGCCGAACACCGGGGAGCTGTTTTTT
TRBJ1-1	TRBV9	few	.	CASSVLDSGTEAFF	TGTGCCAGCAGCGTACTCGATTCTGGCACTGAAGCTTTCTTT
TRBJ2-7	TRBV30	few	.	CAWSLGGYEQYF	TGTGCCTGGAGTTTGGGGGGCTACGAGCAGTACTTC
TRBJ2-7	TRBV15	few	.	CATSREGRTSYEQYF	TGTGCCACCAGCAGAGAAGGGCGGACGTCCTACGAGCAGTACTTC
TRBJ2-5	TRBV7-2	.	TRBD2	CASSFIKAGGSETQYF	TGTGCCAGCAGCTTTATTAAAGCGGGAGGATCAGAGACCCAGTACTTC
TRBJ1-2	TRBV30	.	.	CAWSPGGLRGYTF	TGTGCCTGGAGTCCGGGAGGGCTGAGGGGCTACACCTTC
TRBJ2-7	TRBV18	.	.	CASSPSGTYEQYF	TGTGCCAGCTCACCATCGGGGACCTACGAGCAGTACTTC
TRBJ1-4	TRBV29-1	.	TRBD1	CSVAQGATNEKLFF	TGCAGCGTGGCCCAGGGGGCAACTAATGAAAAACTGTTTTTT
TRBJ1-6	TRBV15	few	TRBD1	CATSSGGQGNSPLHF	TGTGCCACCAGCAGTGGGGGACAGGGAAATTCACCCCTCCACTTT
TRBJ1-5	TRBV5-1	few	.	CASSSGPAGQPQHF	TGCGCCAGCAGCTCGGGCCCCGCGGGGCAGCCCCAGCATTTT
TRBJ1-3	TRBV11-2	.	.	CASSLRRFPGNTIYF	TGTGCCAGCAGCTTACGCAGGTTCCCTGGAAACACCATATATTTT
TRBJ2-7	TRBV7-2	.	TRBD1	CASSFTGTAYEQYF	TGTGCCAGCAGCTTCACGGGGACAGCCTACGAGCAGTACTTC
TRBJ2-7	TRBV28	few	TRBD1	CASTNPGQGFGEQYF	TGTGCCAGCACTAACCCGGGACAGGGATTCGGAGAGCAGTACTTC
TRBJ1-1	TRBV7-9	.	.	CASSQQGAGTEAFF	TGTGCCAGCAGTCAACAGGGCGCAGGGACTGAAGCTTTCTTT
TRBJ1-5	TRBV4-3	once	TRBD1	CASSQQGDSNQPQHF	TGCGCCAGCAGCCAACAGGGGGATAGCAATCAGCCCCAGCATTTT
TRBJ1-2	TRBV9	.	.	CASSSSRTNYGYTF	TGTGCCAGCAGCTCCAGTAGGACAAACTATGGCTACACCTTC
TRBJ2-7	TRBV4-1	.	.	CASSQNPGRSGYEQYF	TGCGCCAGCAGCCAAAACCCAGGACGGTCGGGCTACGAGCAGTACTTC
TRBJ2-6	TRBV5-1	few	.	CASSLQISGANVLTF	TGCGCCAGCAGCTTACAGATTTCGGGGGCCAACGTCCTGACTTTC
TRBJ1-5	TRBV5-1	.	.	CASSLAGINQPQHF	TGCGCCAGCAGCCTGGCAGGGATCAATCAGCCCCAGCATTTT
TRBJ2-1	TRBV4-2	few	TRBD1	CASSQVGQGAFNEQFF	TGTGCCAGCAGCCAGGTGGGACAGGGGGCCTTCAATGAGCAGTTCTTC
TRBJ2-4	TRBV19	.	.	CASSVGWSKNIQYF	TGTGCCAGTAGTGTCGGGTGGTCCAAAAACATTCAGTACTTC
TRBJ2-1	TRBV30	few	TRBD2	CAWSVRFKAGGRNEQFF	TGTGCCTGGAGTGTACGTTTTAAAGCGGGAGGTCGGAATGAGCAGTTCTTC
TRBJ1-1	TRBV7-9	.	.	CASSPLGTEAFF	TGTGCCAGCAGCCCCCTGGGGACTGAAGCTTTCTTT
TRBJ2-3	TRBV30	.	.	CAWGPPGIPTQYF	TGTGCCTGGGGCCCTCCCGGGATCCCTACGCAGTATTTT
TRBJ2-5	TRBV5-4	.	.	CASSLDSTQETQYF	TGTGCCAGCAGCTTAGACAGTACCCAAGAGACCCAGTACTTC
TRBJ2-3	TRBV9	few	TRBD2	CASSVVGTSGGGDTQYF	TGTGCCAGCAGCGTAGTGGGGACTAGCGGCGGGGGAGATACGCAGTATTTT
TRBJ2-5	TRBV5-1	few	.	CASSLGYGETQYF	TGCGCCAGCAGCTTGGGCTACGGGGAGACCCAGTACTTC
TRBJ2-7	TRBV14	.	TRBD2	CASSQGLTSGATQQYF	TGTGCCAGCAGCCAAGGGTTGACTAGCGGAGCTACCCAGCAGTACTTC